A selection of T cell receptor beta chains follows, all from one sample in a study of response to subunit inactivated influenza vaccine. TCRdb analysed the RT-PCR reads with MiXCR anew, one entry per CDR3 protein. Of 700,000 to 800,000 distinct CDR3 sequences listed, around 20% are singletons. The material sequenced was PBMCs from blood, taken roughly 5 days after vaccination. These TCRs come from a middle-aged man who received an inactivated influenza vaccine. The CDR3 runs from the conserved cysteine through the conserved F or W. D genes are given only for firm matches. Not every row has a clone size; where given, it reads once, few, many or a size class.

clone size,D gene,J gene,V gene,CDR3 DNA,CDR3 protein
few,TRBD1,TRBJ2-5,TRBV5-1,TGCGCCAGCAGCTTGGCGTTCGGGACAGGGATTGAGACCCAGTACTTC,CASSLAFGTGIETQYF
few,-,TRBJ2-5,TRBV20-1,TGCAGTGCTTCCAGGGAAGGTTCGGTAGAGACCCAGTACTTC,CSASREGSVETQYF
once,-,TRBJ2-3,TRBV27,TGTGCCAGCACCTCTCAGGGGAGGGAAGTAACAGATACGCAGTATTTT,CASTSQGREVTDTQYF
many,-,TRBJ2-1,TRBV20-1,TGCAGTGCTAGAGACCCGACAGGATCCTACAATGAGCAGTTCTTC,CSARDPTGSYNEQFF
few,-,TRBJ2-5,TRBV12-3/TRBV12-4,TGTGCCAGCAGTTCGAGGGCACTTACGTACCAAGAGACCCAGTACTTC,CASSSRALTYQETQYF
-,-,TRBJ2-1,TRBV10-2,TGCGCCCACGCGGGGGCTATTTACAATGAGCAGTTCTTC,CAHAGAIYNEQFF
few,-,TRBJ2-2,TRBV7-2,TGTGCCAGCAGCTTTTCCGGGGACCCGAACACCGGGGAGCTGTTTTTT,CASSFSGDPNTGELFF
-,TRBD2,TRBJ2-3,TRBV7-2,TGTGCCAGCAGCTCCCCCGGGACTACTAGCACAGATACGCAGTATTTT,CASSSPGTTSTDTQYF
-,TRBD1,TRBJ2-4,TRBV20-1,TGCAGTGCTACGGGACAGGGGTGGCACATTCAGTACTTC,CSATGQGWHIQYF
few,-,TRBJ2-5,TRBV10-3,TGTGCCATCAAGGGGTCCGGTCAAGAGACCCAGTACTTC,CAIKGSGQETQYF
few,-,TRBJ2-5,TRBV20-1,TGCAGTGCTAGATCTAGGAGGGGGGGGACCCAGTACTTC,CSARSRRGGTQYF
few,TRBD2,TRBJ2-1,TRBV6-2/TRBV6-3,TGTGCCAGCAGGCTAGCGGGAGGCCCCCACAATGAGCAGTTCTTC,CASRLAGGPHNEQFF
-,-,TRBJ2-1,TRBV3-1,TGTGCCAGCAGCCAATGGGACCCCACCGGTGAGCAGTTCTTC,CASSQWDPTGEQFF
few,TRBD1,TRBJ2-3,TRBV20-1,TGCAGTGCTACTACACAGGGGGCGCAGACGCAGTATTTT,CSATTQGAQTQYF
-,-,TRBJ2-7,TRBV20-1,TGCAGTGCTAGAGAGGTAGGGGCCGGTTACGAGCAGTACTTC,CSAREVGAGYEQYF
-,-,TRBJ2-7,TRBV5-6,TGTGCCAGCAGCTTCCGGGAAGACTACGAGCAGTACTTC,CASSFREDYEQYF
few,-,TRBJ2-3,TRBV6-2/TRBV6-3,TGTGCCAGCAGCAAGCTGGGGCCTCGCACAGATACGCAGTATTTT,CASSKLGPRTDTQYF
many,-,TRBJ2-5,TRBV12-3/TRBV12-4,TGTGCCAGCAGTTCGGACAGCCAAGAGACCCAGTACTTC,CASSSDSQETQYF
-,TRBD2,TRBJ2-1,TRBV4-3,TGCGCCAGCAGCCAAGAGCCTAGCGGGTACAATGAGCAGTTCTTC,CASSQEPSGYNEQFF
-,TRBD2,TRBJ2-3,TRBV11-2,TGTGCCAGCAGCCCAGGGCTTTATAGCGGGAGGGCACCGTGGGCGCAGTATTTT,CASSPGLYSGRAPWAQYF
once,TRBD2,TRBJ2-3,TRBV5-8,TGTGCCAGCAGCGAGGGACTAGCGGGGGCATATACGCAGTATTTT,CASSEGLAGAYTQYF
-,-,TRBJ2-3,TRBV6-5,TGTGCCAGCAGTTACAGTGGTGCCCGGGCAGGTACGCAGTATTTT,CASSYSGARAGTQYF
-,TRBD1,TRBJ2-7,TRBV5-5,TGTGCCAGCAGTCTTAATACAGGGGAATTATATTACGAGCAGTACTTC,CASSLNTGELYYEQYF
-,TRBD1,TRBJ2-7,TRBV20-1,TGCAGTGCACAGGACAGGGGGCCGAACGAGCAGTACTTC,CSAQDRGPNEQYF
-,-,TRBJ2-7,TRBV6-1,TGTGCCAGCAGTGACAGGGGTCGCGACTCCTACGAGCAGTACTTC,CASSDRGRDSYEQYF
few,-,TRBJ1-6,TRBV18,TGTGCCAGCTCACCACGGGCAGGTCTTACCGAAAATTCACCCCTCCACTTT,CASSPRAGLTENSPLHF
few,-,TRBJ2-2,TRBV6-1,TGTGCCAGCAGAAGGCAGGGGATATTCGGGGAGCTGTTTTTT,CASRRQGIFGELFF
few,TRBD2,TRBJ2-3,TRBV12-3/TRBV12-4,TGTGCCAGCAGTTTCACTAGCGGGGAGGATACGCAGTATTTT,CASSFTSGEDTQYF
-,-,TRBJ1-6,TRBV10-1,TGCGCCAGCAGTGAGTCGATTGCGTCTGGATCACCCCTCCACTTT,CASSESIASGSPLHF
-,-,TRBJ2-3,TRBV18,TGTGCCAGCTCACCACCGGGGGGGCCTAAAGATACGCAGTATTTT,CASSPPGGPKDTQYF
-,-,TRBJ2-5,TRBV7-2,TGTGCCAGCAGCTTAGGGCTTCCAGGGTCGGAGACCCAGTACTTC,CASSLGLPGSETQYF
-,-,TRBJ1-4,TRBV27,TGTGCCAGCAGTTTAACGTACAGATTTACTGAAAAACTGTTTTTT,CASSLTYRFTEKLFF
-,-,TRBJ1-6,TRBV7-2,TGTGCCAGCAGCCTTTTGCGGGGAGGTAATTCACCCCTCCACTTT,CASSLLRGGNSPLHF
-,TRBD2,TRBJ2-7,TRBV12-3/TRBV12-4,TGTACCAGCAGTTTGCGGGAGGAGCAGTACTTC,CTSSLREEQYF
-,-,TRBJ1-3,TRBV12-3/TRBV12-4,TGTGCCAGCAGGGAAACAGGCTCTGGAAACACCATATATTTT,CASRETGSGNTIYF
few,TRBD2,TRBJ2-3,TRBV4-1,TGCGCCAGCAGCCGGAGGACTAGCGGAGATACGCAGTATTTT,CASSRRTSGDTQYF
-,-,TRBJ2-7,TRBV4-3,TGCGCCAGCAGCCAAAACAGGGAAGGGGACGAGCAGTACTTC,CASSQNREGDEQYF
many,TRBD2,TRBJ2-5,TRBV29-1,TGCAGCGCTCTTCCCCTGACTAGCGGGGGTTTGAAGACCCAGTACTTC,CSALPLTSGGLKTQYF
few,-,TRBJ1-1,TRBV11-3,TGTGCCAGCAGCCAGGGACGGATGAACACTGAAGCTTTCTTT,CASSQGRMNTEAFF
few,TRBD2,TRBJ2-3,TRBV7-6,TGTGCCAGCGGCAGACTAGCGGGAGGGCCCGATACGCAGTATTTT,CASGRLAGGPDTQYF
once,TRBD1,TRBJ1-4,TRBV5-8,TGTGCCAGCAGCCTGGAGACAGGGGGCCGGAAACTGTTTTTT,CASSLETGGRKLFF
-,TRBD1,TRBJ1-5,TRBV7-8,TGTGCCAGCAGCTCGTACAGGGGGCCAAATCAGCCCCAGCATTTT,CASSSYRGPNQPQHF
many,-,TRBJ2-3,TRBV12-3/TRBV12-4,TGTGCCAGCAGCCGGGCCCGTAGTGGAGATACGCAGTATTTT,CASSRARSGDTQYF
-,-,TRBJ2-5,TRBV21-1,TGTGCCAGCAGTTGGACTAGCGGGATGTGGGTGGAGACCCAGTACTTC,CASSWTSGMWVETQYF
-,-,TRBJ2-1,TRBV4-2,TGTGCCAGCAGCCAAGTTCCTAGCTACAATGAGCAGTTCTTC,CASSQVPSYNEQFF
once,-,TRBJ1-5,TRBV18,TGTGCCAGCTCACCAACGGCTGGGGGCGTTGGTGGCAATCAGCCCCAGCATTTT,CASSPTAGGVGGNQPQHF
few,-,TRBJ2-7,TRBV12-3/TRBV12-4,TGTGCCAGCCCGACGGGCGAGCAGTACTTC,CASPTGEQYF
-,TRBD2,TRBJ2-1,TRBV30,TGTGCCGGTCAGCTAGCGGCCTCCTACAATGAGCAGTTCTTC,CAGQLAASYNEQFF
-,-,TRBJ2-3,TRBV24-1,TGTGCCACCAGTGAGGGAGTAGCCACAGATACGCAGTATTTT,CATSEGVATDTQYF
-,TRBD2,TRBJ2-4,TRBV20-1,TGCAGTGCTAGCGGGAGGGCCGGGAACATTCAGTACTTC,CSASGRAGNIQYF
-,-,TRBJ2-5,TRBV6-2/TRBV6-3,TGTGCCAGCAATAGCTGGGAGACCCAGTACTTC,CASNSWETQYF